A selection of T cell receptor beta chains follows, all from one sample in a study of cytomegalovirus exposure and HLA in healthy donors. Some clones are missing from TCRdb's copy, which holds only in-frame ones; the method was immunoSEQ multiplex PCR. The table shows about 94,000 clones, with approximately 71% occurring only once. The sample consisted of PBMCs. These receptors all come from a man aged 30 to 45 in good health and CMV-seronegative. CDR3s include the opening cysteine and the closing phenylalanine or tryptophan. A D gene is named only where the DNA matches it firmly. Part of the rows lack a size; the others show once, few, many or a class for expanded clones.

J: TRBJ1-2
V: TRBV28
size: NA
D: TRBD1
CDR3: CASTGQINYGYTF
DNA: TGTGCCAGCACGGGACAGATTAACTATGGCTACACCTTC

J: TRBJ2-2
V: TRBV27
size: once
D: TRBD1
CDR3: CASSSTGTGTTGELFF
DNA: TGTGCCAGCAGTTCCACCGGGACAGGGACAACCGGGGAGCTGTTTTTT

J: TRBJ2-7
V: TRBV5-6
size: NA
D: NA
CDR3: CASSLAGTNDRGYF
DNA: TGTGCCAGCAGCTTGGCCGGGACAAACGATCGGGGGTACTTC

J: TRBJ1-1
V: TRBV27
size: NA
D: TRBD1
CDR3: CASSLATGGVGGNTEAFF
DNA: TGTGCCAGCAGTTTGGCGACAGGGGGGGTCGGGGGAAACACTGAAGCTTTCTTT

J: TRBJ1-1
V: TRBV12-5
size: NA
D: NA
CDR3: CASVGTDNTEAFF
DNA: TGTGCTAGTGTTGGGACTGATAACACTGAAGCTTTCTTT

J: TRBJ1-1
V: TRBV28
size: NA
D: NA
CDR3: CASQVPAGTEAFF
DNA: TGTGCCAGTCAAGTGCCCGCGGGCACTGAAGCTTTCTTT

J: TRBJ2-3
V: TRBV7-9
size: few
D: TRBD1
CDR3: CASSPRGPDTQYF
DNA: TGTGCCAGCAGTCCAAGGGGGCCAGATACGCAGTATTTT

J: TRBJ2-3
V: TRBV27
size: NA
D: TRBD2
CDR3: CASSLSVRVGLAGYGADTQYF
DNA: TGTGCCAGCAGTTTATCAGTTCGTGTTGGGCTAGCGGGATATGGTGCAGATACGCAGTATTTT

J: TRBJ2-3
V: TRBV9
size: NA
D: NA
CDR3: CASSPTGQVTDTQYF
DNA: TGTGCCAGCAGCCCTACCGGCCAGGTCACAGATACGCAGTATTTT

J: TRBJ2-3
V: TRBV5-1
size: NA
D: TRBD2
CDR3: CASSSGLAGGPFGTDTQYF
DNA: TGCGCCAGCAGCTCGGGACTAGCGGGAGGGCCTTTTGGCACAGATACGCAGTATTTT

J: TRBJ1-2
V: TRBV11-2
size: NA
D: NA
CDR3: CASSLGGRGIGYGYTF
DNA: TGTGCCAGCAGCTTAGGCGGCCGAGGGATTGGCTATGGCTACACCTTC

J: TRBJ1-5
V: TRBV28
size: NA
D: NA
CDR3: CASSLFLRNQPQHF
DNA: TGTGCCAGCAGTTTATTTTTGCGGAATCAGCCCCAGCATTTT

J: TRBJ1-5
V: TRBV6-1
size: NA
D: TRBD1
CDR3: CASSPRTGEPQHF
DNA: TGTGCCAGCAGCCCCAGGACAGGGGAGCCCCAGCATTTT

J: TRBJ2-5
V: TRBV2
size: NA
D: NA
CDR3: CASRTGAFQETQYF
DNA: TGTGCCAGCAGGACAGGCGCTTTTCAAGAGACCCAGTACTTC

J: TRBJ2-3
V: TRBV28
size: NA
D: NA
CDR3: CASSFQGTDTQYF
DNA: TGTGCCAGCAGTTTTCAGGGAACAGATACGCAGTATTTT

J: TRBJ1-1
V: TRBV18
size: NA
D: TRBD1
CDR3: CASSPGQVEAFF
DNA: TGTGCCAGCTCACCAGGACAGGTTGAAGCTTTCTTT

J: TRBJ2-7
V: TRBV7-7
size: NA
D: TRBD1
CDR3: CASSPRTGLYEQYF
DNA: TGTGCTAGCAGCCCCCGGACAGGCCTCTACGAGCAGTACTTC

J: TRBJ2-2
V: TRBV29-1
size: NA
D: NA
CDR3: CSVVITNTGELFF
DNA: TGCAGCGTTGTTATTACGAACACCGGGGAGCTGTTTTTT

J: TRBJ2-7
V: TRBV4-2
size: few
D: NA
CDR3: CASSQGPDSSYEQYF
DNA: TGTGCCAGCAGCCAAGGCCCGGACAGCTCCTACGAGCAGTACTTC

J: TRBJ1-2
V: TRBV5-1
size: NA
D: NA
CDR3: CASSSGDESYGYTF
DNA: TGCGCCAGCAGCTCAGGGGACGAGAGCTATGGCTACACCTTC

J: TRBJ2-3
V: TRBV5-5
size: few
D: TRBD1
CDR3: CASSSGTGSSTDTQYF
DNA: TGTGCCAGCAGCTCCGGGACAGGGTCTAGCACAGATACGCAGTATTTT

J: TRBJ2-1
V: TRBV27
size: NA
D: NA
CDR3: CASSSPPAASYNEQFF
DNA: TGTGCCAGCAGTTCTCCCCCAGCGGCCTCCTACAATGAGCAGTTCTTC

J: TRBJ1-2
V: TRBV19
size: NA
D: NA
CDR3: CASSTPDRFYGYTF
DNA: TGTGCCAGTAGTACCCCGGACAGATTCTATGGCTACACCTTC

J: TRBJ1-1
V: TRBV5-1
size: NA
D: NA
CDR3: CASSLEGRDTEAFF
DNA: TGCGCCAGCAGCTTGGAGGGGCGCGATACTGAAGCTTTCTTT

J: TRBJ1-5
V: TRBV7-6
size: NA
D: NA
CDR3: CASSLVRGDQPQHF
DNA: TGTGCCAGCAGTTTAGTGCGCGGAGATCAGCCCCAGCATTTT

J: TRBJ1-1
V: TRBV10-3
size: NA
D: NA
CDR3: CAIGQGDTEAFF
DNA: TGTGCCATCGGGCAAGGGGACACTGAAGCTTTCTTT

J: TRBJ2-7
V: TRBV7-9
size: NA
D: TRBD1
CDR3: CASSLAGTGNTYEQYF
DNA: TGTGCCAGCAGCTTAGCAGGGACAGGGAATACCTACGAGCAGTACTTC

J: TRBJ1-5
V: TRBV7-9
size: NA
D: NA
CDR3: CASSSVGGPSNQPQHF
DNA: TGTGCCAGCAGCTCCGTGGGGGGTCCGAGCAATCAGCCCCAGCATTTT

J: TRBJ2-7
V: TRBV5-6
size: NA
D: TRBD1
CDR3: CASSLSPGQGAYEQYF
DNA: TGTGCCAGCAGCTTAAGCCCGGGACAGGGGGCCTACGAGCAGTACTTC

J: TRBJ2-2
V: TRBV28
size: NA
D: TRBD1
CDR3: CASSPGTGDIGTGELFF
DNA: TGTGCCAGCAGTCCCGGGACAGGGGATATAGGAACCGGGGAGCTGTTTTTT

J: TRBJ2-4
V: TRBV19
size: NA
D: TRBD1
CDR3: CASSFTGGKNIQYF
DNA: TGTGCCAGTAGTTTTACAGGGGGAAAAAACATTCAGTACTTC

J: TRBJ1-5
V: TRBV28
size: NA
D: NA
CDR3: CASSSTRLGLARSQHF
DNA: TGTGCCAGCAGTTCCACTCGACTTGGACTGGCTAGGTCCCAGCATTTT

J: TRBJ1-4
V: TRBV18
size: NA
D: NA
CDR3: CASSPRDKDEKLFF
DNA: TGTGCCAGCTCACCCCGGGACAAGGATGAAAAACTGTTTTTT

J: TRBJ2-5
V: TRBV6-6
size: NA
D: NA
CDR3: CASSYSRDIGPETQYF
DNA: TGTGCCAGCAGTTACTCGAGGGACATCGGTCCGGAGACCCAGTACTTC

J: TRBJ2-5
V: TRBV5-1
size: NA
D: NA
CDR3: CASSFGGGETQYF
DNA: TGCGCCAGCAGCTTTGGTGGGGGGGAGACCCAGTACTTC

J: TRBJ1-3
V: TRBV10-3
size: NA
D: NA
CDR3: CATRLGFVPLRGSGNTIYF
DNA: TGTGCCACCCGGCTAGGATTTGTTCCCCTGCGAGGATCTGGAAACACCATATATTTT

J: TRBJ2-1
V: TRBV19
size: NA
D: TRBD2
CDR3: CASSELAGVSGDNEQFF
DNA: TGTGCCAGTAGTGAACTAGCGGGCGTTAGTGGGGACAATGAGCAGTTCTTC

J: TRBJ2-1
V: TRBV11-2
size: NA
D: TRBD2
CDR3: CASSTRGGLAGVVNEQFF
DNA: TGTGCCAGCAGCACCCGGGGTGGGCTAGCGGGAGTAGTCAATGAGCAGTTCTTC

J: TRBJ2-7
V: TRBV29-1
size: few
D: TRBD2
CDR3: CSVEGTSGGSYEQYF
DNA: TGCAGCGTTGAGGGGACTAGCGGGGGTTCCTACGAGCAGTACTTC

J: TRBJ2-7
V: TRBV13
size: NA
D: NA
CDR3: CASSTATGHPRGQYF
DNA: TGTGCCAGCAGCACGGCTACAGGGCATCCCCGTGGGCAGTACTTC

J: TRBJ2-3
V: TRBV7-7
size: once
D: TRBD2
CDR3: CASSLDGGAADTQYF
DNA: TGTGCCAGCAGCTTAGACGGGGGGGCCGCAGATACGCAGTATTTT

J: TRBJ2-2
V: TRBV7-8
size: NA
D: NA
CDR3: CASTLGGGSNTGELFF
DNA: TGTGCCAGCACCCTCGGAGGAGGGAGTAACACCGGGGAGCTGTTTTTT

J: TRBJ2-3
V: TRBV7-2
size: NA
D: TRBD2
CDR3: CASSLTSEADTQYF
DNA: TGTGCCAGCAGCTTGACTAGCGAGGCAGATACGCAGTATTTT

J: TRBJ1-2
V: TRBV6-1
size: NA
D: NA
CDR3: CASSAGSGSYGYTF
DNA: TGTGCCAGCAGTGCAGGTTCAGGTAGCTATGGCTACACCTTC

J: TRBJ1-5
V: TRBV27
size: NA
D: NA
CDR3: CASSSQSLGQPQHF
DNA: TGTGCCAGCAGTTCACAGAGTTTGGGTCAGCCCCAGCATTTT

J: TRBJ1-2
V: TRBV28
size: NA
D: NA
CDR3: CASSISGARGYTF
DNA: TGTGCCAGCAGTATCTCAGGGGCGCGAGGCTACACCTTC

J: TRBJ1-1
V: TRBV5-6
size: NA
D: TRBD1
CDR3: CASSSGQRTEAFF
DNA: TGTGCCAGCAGCTCGGGACAGAGAACTGAAGCTTTCTTT

J: TRBJ1-2
V: TRBV10-3
size: NA
D: NA
CDR3: CAISEGRGGSGYTF
DNA: TGTGCCATCAGTGAGGGCAGGGGTGGTTCTGGCTACACCTTC

J: TRBJ2-3
V: TRBV13
size: NA
D: NA
CDR3: CASSPSPTNTDTQYF
DNA: TGTGCCAGCAGCCCCTCCCCGACTAACACAGATACGCAGTATTTT

J: TRBJ1-4
V: TRBV11-2
size: once
D: TRBD1
CDR3: CASSWTLGGREKLFF
DNA: TGTGCCAGCAGCTGGACACTAGGGGGCCGGGAAAAACTGTTTTTT